This T cell receptor beta chain was captured in a study of OX40 agonist ivuxolimab in advanced cancers. TCRdb keeps only in-frame clones here, not all; method: immunoSEQ multiplex PCR. The profile shows some 60,000 clones, around 90% of them singletons. The germline V and J ends were trimmed by 0 bases and 1 base, with 11 bases remaining between them. CDR1 and CDR2 (germline): SGHDT, YYEEEE. The CDR3 runs to 16 residues. This TCR was recovered from an adult with an advanced solid tumor such as melanoma, head and neck, liver or kidney cancer. This sequence joins TRBV5-6 and TRBJ2-1; D remains ambiguous. The material sequenced was CD4+ or CD8+ T cells sorted from blood, taken in a trial of the OX40 agonist ivuxolimab. CDR3 sequence reads: CASSLALRRSYNEQFF. The CDR3 DNA is TGTGCCAGCAGCTTGGCCTTGCGAAGGTCCTACAATGAGCAGTTCTTC.